This TCR beta chain emerged from a study of T-cell reconstitution after alpha-beta-depleted transplantation in children. Unique molecular identifiers were built into the TCRbeta library. TCRdb itself ran the PCR reads through MiXCR, one entry per CDR3 protein. The sample yields about 540,000 distinct CDR3 sequences, 15% to 20% seen once. A few counts support this clonotype. The clonotype comes from a human donor who donated a stem cell graft to a child with acute lymphoblastic leukemia. This material consisted of PBMCs from the stem cell graft donor, taken from the stem cell graft.

The CDR3 reads CASSDRTGGGETQYF. CDR3 in DNA: TGTGCCAGCAGTGATCGGACAGGGGGCGGGGAGACCCAGTACTTC. The rearrangement links TRBV6-2 or TRBV6-3 to TRBJ2-5; 11 positions match TRBD1. Trimming at V came to 5 bases and at J to 5 bases, leaving 7 bases not matched to a gene. The germline V gene has CDR1 MNHEY and CDR2 SVGEGT. The CDR3 runs 15 residues.